This entry features one TCR beta chain sequence. This sample stems from a study of PD-1 blockade in mismatch repair-deficient tumors. V was pared by 2 bases and J by 7 bases, with 9 bases of the junction left unmatched. The CDR3 spans 17 residues. Germline CDR1 MDHEN, CDR2 SYDVKM. TCRs were sequenced from a few patients responding to pembrolizumab. The protocol was immunoSEQ multiplex PCR, while the TCRdb copy is restricted to in-frame clones and leaves out a portion. The table shows 100,000 to 150,000 clones, with 86% occurring only once. The TCR originated in an adult with mismatch repair-deficient cancer. The source material was peripheral blood, sampled 44 weeks after starting pembrolizumab. The V call is TRBV28, the J call TRBJ2-1; 12 positions agree with TRBD2. CDR3 loop: CASSLEVGLAGGNEQFF. In DNA, the CDR3 is TGTGCCAGCAGTTTAGAGGTTGGGCTAGCGGGAGGGAATGAGCAGTTCTTC.